This T cell receptor beta chain appears in the sequencing data of a study of blood T cell repertoires in COVID-19. Study background: Acute and convalescent COVID-19 specimens originated in the United States, Italy and Spain.

In the original analysis: Estimated nucleated cell counts came from reference gene primer amplification. TCRdb keeps only in-frame clones here, not all; method: immunoSEQ multiplex PCR. V and J calls plus clone size are reproduced from that table; the DNA served to infer D and trimming. This table has about 220,000 clones, roughly four fifths appearing once. This TCR derives from a woman between 65 and 79 years old with COVID-19, enrolled during active disease. Input material: peripheral blood.

The CDR3 DNA reads TGTGCCAGCAGTTACTCAAGAGGTAGTATCAATGAGCAGTTCTTC. This codes for CASSYSRGSINEQFF. This rearrangement joins TRBV6-2 or TRBV6-3 to TRBJ2-1; no reliable D call. Trimming took off 0 bases at V and 6 bases at J, with 12 bases between the two ends. The CDR3 is 15 residues long. Germline V gives CDR1 MNHEY, CDR2 SVGEGT.